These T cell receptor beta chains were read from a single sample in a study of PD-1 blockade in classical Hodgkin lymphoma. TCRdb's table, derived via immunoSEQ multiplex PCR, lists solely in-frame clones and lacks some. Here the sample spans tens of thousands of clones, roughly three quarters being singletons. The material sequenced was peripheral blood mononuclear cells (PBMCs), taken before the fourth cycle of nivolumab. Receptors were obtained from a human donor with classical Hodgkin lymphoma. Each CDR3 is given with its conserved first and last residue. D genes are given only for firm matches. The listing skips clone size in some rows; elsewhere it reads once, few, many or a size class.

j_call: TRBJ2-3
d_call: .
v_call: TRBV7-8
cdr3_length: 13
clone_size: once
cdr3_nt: TGTGCCAGCCGAGGGGGTGAGGGCGATACGCAGTATTTT
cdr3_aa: CASRGGEGDTQYF

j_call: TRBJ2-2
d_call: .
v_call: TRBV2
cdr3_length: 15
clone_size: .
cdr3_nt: TGTGCCAGCAAAAGGGGGCGGGAGGACACCGGGGAGCTGTTTTTT
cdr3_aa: CASKRGREDTGELFF

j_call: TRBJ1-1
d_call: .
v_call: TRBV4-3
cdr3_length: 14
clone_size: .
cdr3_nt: TGCGCCAGCAGCCAGGGAACCCGTTCGTATGAAGCTTTCTTT
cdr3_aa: CASSQGTRSYEAFF

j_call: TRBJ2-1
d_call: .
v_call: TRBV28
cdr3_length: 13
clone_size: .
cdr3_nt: TGTGCCAGCAGTTTGAACAGATACAATGAGCAGTTCTTC
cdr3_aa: CASSLNRYNEQFF

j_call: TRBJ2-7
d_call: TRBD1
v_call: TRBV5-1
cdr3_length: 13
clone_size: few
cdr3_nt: TGCGCCAGCAGGGTGGGACAGGGTTACGAGCAGTACTTC
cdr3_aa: CASRVGQGYEQYF

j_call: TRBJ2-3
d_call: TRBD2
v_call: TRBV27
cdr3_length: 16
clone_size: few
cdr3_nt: TGTGCCAGCAGTTTTTTGCGGGGGGTACGACCAGATACGCAGTATTTT
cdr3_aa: CASSFLRGVRPDTQYF

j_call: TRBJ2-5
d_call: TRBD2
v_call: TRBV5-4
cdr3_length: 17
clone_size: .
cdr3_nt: TGTGCCAGCAACCCGGGGGGGCTAGCGGGCAAACAAGAGACCCAGTACTTC
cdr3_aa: CASNPGGLAGKQETQYF

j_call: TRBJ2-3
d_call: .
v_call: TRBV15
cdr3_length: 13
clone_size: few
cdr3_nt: TGTGCCACCAGCAGAGACCCCACAGATACGCAGTATTTT
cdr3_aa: CATSRDPTDTQYF

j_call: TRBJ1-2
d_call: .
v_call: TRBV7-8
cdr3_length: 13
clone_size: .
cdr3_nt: TGTGCCAGCAGTACGACAGCCGCTTATGGCTACACCTTC
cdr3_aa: CASSTTAAYGYTF

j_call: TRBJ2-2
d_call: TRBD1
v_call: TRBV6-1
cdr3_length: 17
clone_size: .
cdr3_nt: TGTGCCAGCAGTGGATCCCGGGACAGCTGGCGGACCGGGGAGCTGTTTTTT
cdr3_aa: CASSGSRDSWRTGELFF

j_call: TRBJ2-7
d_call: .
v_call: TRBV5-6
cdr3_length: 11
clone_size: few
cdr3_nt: TGTGCCAGCAGCTTGGGCCGCGAGCAGTACTTC
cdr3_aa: CASSLGREQYF

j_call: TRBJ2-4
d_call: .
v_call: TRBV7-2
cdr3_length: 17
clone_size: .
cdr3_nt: TGTGCCAGCAGCTTAGCGACAGGCTTATTAGCCAAAAACATTCAGTACTTC
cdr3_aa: CASSLATGLLAKNIQYF

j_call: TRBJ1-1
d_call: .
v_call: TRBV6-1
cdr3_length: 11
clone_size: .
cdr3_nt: TGTGCCAGCAGTGGCAACAGTGAAGCTTTCTTT
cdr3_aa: CASSGNSEAFF

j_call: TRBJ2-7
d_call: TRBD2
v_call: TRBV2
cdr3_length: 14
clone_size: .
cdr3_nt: TGTGCCAGCAGTACTTCTAGCGGGTCCTACGAGCAGTACTTC
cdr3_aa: CASSTSSGSYEQYF

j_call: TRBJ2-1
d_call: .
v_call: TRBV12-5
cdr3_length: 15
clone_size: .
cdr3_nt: TGTGCTAGTGGTTTGCCACCCCTTGGAGAGGCTGAGCAGTTCTTC
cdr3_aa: CASGLPPLGEAEQFF

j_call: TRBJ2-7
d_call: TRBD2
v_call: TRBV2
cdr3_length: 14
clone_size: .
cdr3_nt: TGTGCCAGCAGTGTCGGGGGGAGCTCCTACGAGCAGTACTTC
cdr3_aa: CASSVGGSSYEQYF

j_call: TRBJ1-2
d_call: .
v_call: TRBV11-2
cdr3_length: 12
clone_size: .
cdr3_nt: TGTGCCAGCAGCTTAGAAGGGCATGGCTACACCTTC
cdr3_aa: CASSLEGHGYTF

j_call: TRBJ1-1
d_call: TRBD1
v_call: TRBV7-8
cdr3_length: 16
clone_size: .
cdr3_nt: TGTGCCAGCAGCTTAAAGCGGGGCAGGGGGGACACTGAAGCTTTCTTT
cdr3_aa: CASSLKRGRGDTEAFF

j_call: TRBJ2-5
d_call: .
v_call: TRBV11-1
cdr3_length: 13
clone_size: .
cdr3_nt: TGTGCCAGCAGCCTCCGGACAGAAGAGACCCAGTACTTC
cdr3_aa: CASSLRTEETQYF

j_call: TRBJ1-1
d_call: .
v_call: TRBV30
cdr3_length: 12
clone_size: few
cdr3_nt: TGTGCCTGGACCACAGGGCCCACTGAAGCTTTCTTT
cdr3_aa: CAWTTGPTEAFF

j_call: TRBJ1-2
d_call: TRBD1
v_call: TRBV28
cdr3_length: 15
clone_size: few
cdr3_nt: TGTGCCAGCAGTCTCTATTCGAGGGACAGCTATGGCTACACCTTC
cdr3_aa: CASSLYSRDSYGYTF

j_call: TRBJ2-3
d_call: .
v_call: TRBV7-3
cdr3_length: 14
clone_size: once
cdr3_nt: TGTGCCAGCAGCTTAAGCCTTCCGACAGATACGCAGTATTTT
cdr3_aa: CASSLSLPTDTQYF

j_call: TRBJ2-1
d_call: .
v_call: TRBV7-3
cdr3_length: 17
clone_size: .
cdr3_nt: TGTGCCAGCAGCTCTTTCCCGTCGGACGGAGCCGACAATGAGCAGTTCTTC
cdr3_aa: CASSSFPSDGADNEQFF

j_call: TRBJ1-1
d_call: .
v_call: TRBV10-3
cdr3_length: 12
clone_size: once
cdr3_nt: TGTGCCATCAGTGAAGGAGCGCCGCAAGCTTTCTTT
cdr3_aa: CAISEGAPQAFF

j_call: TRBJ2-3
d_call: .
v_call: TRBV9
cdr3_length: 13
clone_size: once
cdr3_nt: TGTGCCAGCAGCGTAGACTACTTGGATACGCAGTATTTT
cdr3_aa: CASSVDYLDTQYF

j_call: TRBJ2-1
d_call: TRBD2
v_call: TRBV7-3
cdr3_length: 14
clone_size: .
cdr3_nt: TGTGCCAGCTCTCGTTTCCAGCGGGGAACTGAGCAGTTCTTC
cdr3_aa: CASSRFQRGTEQFF

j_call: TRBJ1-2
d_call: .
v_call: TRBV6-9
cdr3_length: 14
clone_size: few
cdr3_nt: TGTGCCAGCAGTGACACAGCAGGGAACTATGGCTACACCTTC
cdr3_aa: CASSDTAGNYGYTF

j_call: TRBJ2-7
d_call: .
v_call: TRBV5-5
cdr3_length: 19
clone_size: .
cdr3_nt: TGTGCCAGCAGCTCCCCCCCAACCCGGGGCGGGGCGAAGGTCTACGAGCAGTACTTC
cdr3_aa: CASSSPPTRGGAKVYEQYF

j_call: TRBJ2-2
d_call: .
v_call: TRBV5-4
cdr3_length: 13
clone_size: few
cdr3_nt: TGTGCCAGCAGCTTGTGGGGACCCGGGGAGCTGTTTTTT
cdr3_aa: CASSLWGPGELFF

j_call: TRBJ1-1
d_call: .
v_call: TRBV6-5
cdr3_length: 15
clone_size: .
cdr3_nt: TGTGCCAGCAGCCGGGACTTCAGGGCCAACACTGAAGCTTTCTTT
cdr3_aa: CASSRDFRANTEAFF

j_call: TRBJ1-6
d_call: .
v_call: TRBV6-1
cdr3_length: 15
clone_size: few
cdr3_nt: TGTGCCAGCAGTGAAGGGGGTTCCTATAATTCACCCCTCCACTTT
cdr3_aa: CASSEGGSYNSPLHF

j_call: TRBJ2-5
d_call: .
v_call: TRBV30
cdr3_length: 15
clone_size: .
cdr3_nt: TGTGCCTGGAGCCCGAATGGACTACCTCAAGAGACCCAGTACTTC
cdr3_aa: CAWSPNGLPQETQYF

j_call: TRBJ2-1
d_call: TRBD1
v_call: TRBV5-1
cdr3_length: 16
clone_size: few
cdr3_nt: TGCGCCAGCAGACGTCTTGGGACAGCAGTTCTCAATGAGCAGTTCTTC
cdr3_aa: CASRRLGTAVLNEQFF

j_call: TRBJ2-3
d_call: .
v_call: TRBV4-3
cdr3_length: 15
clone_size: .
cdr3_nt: TGCGCCAGCAGCCAAGACGGATTAGGCACAGATACGCAGTATTTT
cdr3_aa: CASSQDGLGTDTQYF

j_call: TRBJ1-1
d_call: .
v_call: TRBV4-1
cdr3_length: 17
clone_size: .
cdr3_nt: TGCGCCAGCAGCCAAGGGGTGATTTGGGCCAGGAAACCTGAAGCTTTCTTT
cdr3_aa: CASSQGVIWARKPEAFF

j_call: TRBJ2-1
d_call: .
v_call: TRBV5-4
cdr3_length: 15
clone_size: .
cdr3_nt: TGTGCCAGCAGCTTGTCTTCTAATTCCTACAATGAGCAGTTCTTC
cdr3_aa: CASSLSSNSYNEQFF

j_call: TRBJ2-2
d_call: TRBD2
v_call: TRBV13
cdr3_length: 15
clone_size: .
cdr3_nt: TGTGCCAGCAGCTTAGATCAGGGAGGGGCCGGGGAGCTGTTTTTT
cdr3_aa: CASSLDQGGAGELFF

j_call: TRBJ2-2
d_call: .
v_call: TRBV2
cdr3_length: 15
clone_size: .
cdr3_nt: TGTGCCAGCAGTGATAAGACGTTGAACACCGGGGAGCTGTTTTTT
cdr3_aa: CASSDKTLNTGELFF

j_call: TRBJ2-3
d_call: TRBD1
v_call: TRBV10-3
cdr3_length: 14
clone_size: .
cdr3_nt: TGTGCCATCAGTGATGGACAGGGGATGGATACGCAGTATTTT
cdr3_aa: CAISDGQGMDTQYF

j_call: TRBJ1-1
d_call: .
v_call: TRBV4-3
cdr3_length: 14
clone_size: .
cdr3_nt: TGCGCCAGCAGCCGAGGGGGTTTGAACACTGAAGCTTTCTTT
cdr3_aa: CASSRGGLNTEAFF

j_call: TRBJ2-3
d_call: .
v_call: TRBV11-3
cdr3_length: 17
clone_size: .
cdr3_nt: TGTGCCAGCAGCTTAGTTCTATTGGGGAGCCCAACAGATACGCAGTATTTT
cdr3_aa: CASSLVLLGSPTDTQYF

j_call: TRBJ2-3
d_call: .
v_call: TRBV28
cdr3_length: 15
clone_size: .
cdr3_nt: TGTGCCAGCAGCCGGGTGGACCTTGAGACAGATACGCAGTATTTT
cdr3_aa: CASSRVDLETDTQYF

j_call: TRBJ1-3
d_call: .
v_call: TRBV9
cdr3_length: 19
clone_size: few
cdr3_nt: TGTGCCAGCAGCGCTGGGGGTAAGGGGACCCAAAACTCTGGAAACACCATATATTTT
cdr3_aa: CASSAGGKGTQNSGNTIYF

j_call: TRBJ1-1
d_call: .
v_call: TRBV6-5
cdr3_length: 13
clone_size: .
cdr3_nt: TGTGCCAGCAGTTACAAGGGGAACACTGAAGCTTTCTTT
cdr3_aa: CASSYKGNTEAFF

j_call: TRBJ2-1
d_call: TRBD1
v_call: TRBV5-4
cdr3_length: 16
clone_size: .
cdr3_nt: TGTGCCAGCAGCTTGAAGACAGGGGGCTCGAACAATGAGCAGTTCTTC
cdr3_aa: CASSLKTGGSNNEQFF

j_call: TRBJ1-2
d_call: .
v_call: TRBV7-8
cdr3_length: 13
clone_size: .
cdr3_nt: TGTGCCAGCAGCCCCAGGGATGGCTATGGCTACACCTTC
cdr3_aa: CASSPRDGYGYTF

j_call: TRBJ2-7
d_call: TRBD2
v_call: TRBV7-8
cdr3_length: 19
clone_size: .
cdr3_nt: TGTGCCAGCAGCTTAGTCGGTCGGACTAGCGGCGGGGTGGGCGATGAGCAGTACTTC
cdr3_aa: CASSLVGRTSGGVGDEQYF

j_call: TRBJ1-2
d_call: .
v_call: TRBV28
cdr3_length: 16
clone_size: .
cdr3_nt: TGTGCCAGCACCCGAGGGTTGGGGTTCACTAACTATGGCTACACCTTC
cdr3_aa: CASTRGLGFTNYGYTF

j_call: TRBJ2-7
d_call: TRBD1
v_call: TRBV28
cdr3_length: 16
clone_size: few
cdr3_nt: TGTGCCAGCAGTGTCCCGATCGGACAGGGGACCTACGAGCAGTACTTC
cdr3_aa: CASSVPIGQGTYEQYF

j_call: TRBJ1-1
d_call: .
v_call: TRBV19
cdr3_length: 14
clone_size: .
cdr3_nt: TGTGCCAGCAAAAGGAGACAGCAGAACACTGAAGCTTTCTTT
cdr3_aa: CASKRRQQNTEAFF

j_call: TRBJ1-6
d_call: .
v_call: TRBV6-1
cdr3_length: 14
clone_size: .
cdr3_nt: TGTGCCAGCAGTGAGGCAGGGCGATATTCACCCCTCCACTTT
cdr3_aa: CASSEAGRYSPLHF

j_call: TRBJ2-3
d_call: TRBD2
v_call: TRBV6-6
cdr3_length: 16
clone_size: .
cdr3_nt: TGTGCCAGCAGTACTTTGGGACTATCCCCGGCCGATACGCAGTATTTT
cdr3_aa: CASSTLGLSPADTQYF

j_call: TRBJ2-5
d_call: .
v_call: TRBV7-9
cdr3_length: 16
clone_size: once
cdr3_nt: TGTGCCAGCAGCTTAGGGGTCGACGGAAGGCAAGAGACCCAGTACTTC
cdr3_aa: CASSLGVDGRQETQYF

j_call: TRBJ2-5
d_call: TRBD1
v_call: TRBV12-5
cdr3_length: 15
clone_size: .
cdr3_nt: TGTGCTAGTGGTTCCGGACAGGGTTGGGCAGAGACCCAGTACTTC
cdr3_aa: CASGSGQGWAETQYF

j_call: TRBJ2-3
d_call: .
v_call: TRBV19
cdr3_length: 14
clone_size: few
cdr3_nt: TGTGCCAGTAGTGGGTTCTTGGGCACAGATACGCAGTATTTT
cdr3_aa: CASSGFLGTDTQYF

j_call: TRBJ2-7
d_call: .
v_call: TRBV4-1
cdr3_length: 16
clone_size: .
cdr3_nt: TGCGCCAGCAGACCTCAACAGGGTGGCGGCTCCTACGAGCAGTACTTC
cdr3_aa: CASRPQQGGGSYEQYF

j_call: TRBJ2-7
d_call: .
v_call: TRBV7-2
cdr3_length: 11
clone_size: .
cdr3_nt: TGTGCCAGCAGCCCGGCCTACGAGCAGTACTTC
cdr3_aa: CASSPAYEQYF

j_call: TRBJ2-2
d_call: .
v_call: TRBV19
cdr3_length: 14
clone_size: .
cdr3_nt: TGTGCCAGTAGTATAGATTCAGCTGCCGGGGAGCTGTTTTTT
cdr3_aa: CASSIDSAAGELFF

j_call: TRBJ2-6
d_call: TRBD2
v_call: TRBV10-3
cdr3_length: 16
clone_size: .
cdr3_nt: TGTGCCATCGGGGCTAGCGGCTCCTCTGGGGCCAACGTCCTGACTTTC
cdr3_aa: CAIGASGSSGANVLTF